This TCR beta chain came from a study of blood T cell repertoires in COVID-19. Study-wide background: The samples span acute and convalescent COVID-19 from the United States, Italy and Spain. T cells, B-cell-depleted T cells, or PBMCs supplied cDNA or gDNA.

This clone occurred a few times. In the original workflow: Estimation of nucleated cell counts was performed using reference gene primer amplification. Generated by immunoSEQ multiplex PCR, the TCRdb table keeps only in-frame clones and is missing some. The DNA gave D and trimming, while V, J and clone size come from that table. Of 300,000 to 350,000 clones listed, 80% to 90% are singletons. CDR3 length: 14 amino acids. Sequencing was performed on peripheral blood. The rearrangement uses TRBV21-1 and TRBJ1-5; the D call TRBD1 from the table was never checked on the DNA. TRBV21-1 is tagged as a pseudogene. This TCR was sampled from a man younger than 45 with active or convalescent COVID-19. CDR3 protein: CASGSEGAGQPQHF. As DNA, the CDR3 is TGTGCCAGCGGGTCCGAGGGGGCAGGTCAGCCCCAGCATTTT.